The 20 T cell receptor beta chains below come from one sample, sequenced in a study of cytomegalovirus exposure and HLA in healthy donors. The assay was immunoSEQ multiplex PCR, and TCRdb's table has in-frame clones only and misses some. Of about 73,000 clones detected, 85% to 95% appear once; the ten largest clones hold about 3%. The sequenced material came from PBMCs. The receptors were sampled from a man aged 18 to 30 in good health and CMV-seronegative.

The V and J genes are TRBV2 and TRBJ2-1, with 7 bases that match TRBD1. Losses at the gene ends were 5 bases for V and 10 bases for J; bases not matched to a gene: 11. This CDR3 region has 14 residues. CDR1 SNHLY and CDR2 FYNNEI come from the germline V gene. The CDR3 protein is CASSISGGRWEQFF. For the CDR3, the DNA is TGTGCCAGCAGTATCTCAGGGGGACGGTGGGAGCAGTTCTTC.

This chain joins TRBV19 and TRBJ2-7, with 9 bases identical to TRBD1. Losses at the gene ends were 6 bases for V and 5 bases for J; bases not matched to a gene: 8. This CDR3 has 14 residues. CDR1 and CDR2 (germline): LNHDA, SQIVND (reference sequence). CDR3 bases: TGTGCCAGTAGCGAACAGGGGGCGCGGGACGAGCAGTACTTC. Amino acid sequence: CASSEQGARDEQYF.

In DNA, the CDR3 is TGTGCCAGCAGCTTAGCCGACGGGATCCCCAATGAAAAACTGTTTTTT. Encoded protein: CASSLADGIPNEKLFF. The chain employs TRBV4-2 and TRBJ1-4; D is unclear. V gave up 5 bases and J gave up 5 bases, with 18 bases separating them. Germline V gene sequence: CDR1 LGHNA, CDR2 YNFKEQ. The length of the CDR3 is 16 residues.

V gene TRBV6-1 combines with J gene TRBJ1-1, with TRBD1 as a possible D gene (6 bases). From germline, CDR1 is MNHNS and CDR2 SASEGT. V was cut by 10 bases and J by 0 bases, with 15 bases left in between. The CDR3 length is 14 residues. Written as DNA, the CDR3 is TGTGCCATAGCTAAGACAGGCATGAACACTGAAGCTTTCTTT. Translating gives CAIAKTGMNTEAFF.

This clone was seen only once. The chain carries TRBV6-5 and TRBJ1-2; 8 positions agree with TRBD1. Germline V gene lookup returns CDR1 MNHEY and CDR2 SVGAGI. This CDR3 has 13 residues. Trimming removed 6 bases from V and 7 bases from J; junction bases left unmatched: 7. The chain's CDR3 is CASSRPGGGGYTF. CDR3 coding DNA: TGTGCCAGCAGCCGCCCAGGGGGCGGTGGCTACACCTTC.

V is TRBV6-5 and J is TRBJ1-1; D uncertain. Trimming took 4 bases from V and 4 from J, leaving 10 bases between them. The CDR3 consists of 13 residues. The germline gives CDR1 MNHEY, CDR2 SVGAGI. The CDR3: CASSLAEFTEAFF. The CDR3 DNA follows: TGTGCCAGCAGTTTAGCCGAATTCACTGAAGCTTTCTTT.

The chain has TRBV10-1 and TRBJ2-5; a possible D gene is TRBD1 (5 bases). V was trimmed by 0 bases and J by 5 bases, leaving 16 bases between them. CDR3 length: 16 amino acids. Germline loops: CDR1 WNHNN, CDR2 SYGVQD (reference sequence). The CDR3 DNA reads TGCGCCAGCAGTGAGTCTGACAGCCAGGTGGGGGAGACCCAGTACTTC. Translation: CASSESDSQVGETQYF.

In its sample, this clone was seen once. Relative to the germline gene, one junction end is altered; a read error may explain this. This chain joins TRBV27 and TRBJ1-1; 8 nucleotides match TRBD1. The CDR3 contains 17 residues. Germline assignment: CDR1 MNHEY and CDR2 SMNVEV (reference sequence). The CDR3, as DNA: TGTGCCAGCAGATTATTATTCTCCGGGACAGGGAACACTGAAGCTTTCTTT. This gives the protein CASRLLFSGTGNTEAFF.

The genes are TRBV10-3 and TRBJ2-5, with 13 bases that match TRBD2. CDR3 length: 15 amino acids. The junction had 1 base not matched to a gene; V was cut back by 3 bases and J by 3 bases. Germline values: CDR1 ENHRY, CDR2 SYGVKD. The CDR3 reads CAISEGLAGEETQYF. Here the CDR3 DNA reads TGTGCCATCAGTGAAGGACTAGCGGGGGAAGAGACCCAGTACTTC.

This clone was picked up a small number of times. The rearrangement links TRBV27 to TRBJ1-1; no clear D gene. CDR3 length: 14 amino acids. The germline V and J ends were trimmed by 5 bases and 5 bases, with 15 bases remaining between them. Germline-derived CDR1 and CDR2 are MNHEY and SMNVEV (reference sequence). The CDR3 sequence is CASSPPGYRTEAFF. CDR3 DNA: TGTGCCAGCAGTCCCCCCGGTTATCGAACTGAAGCTTTCTTT.

The rearrangement links TRBV10-3 to TRBJ1-2; D is undetermined. Germline V gives CDR1 ENHRY, CDR2 SYGVKD. CDR3 length equals 12 residues. The CDR3 nucleotides are TGTGCATCCCGTAGCGTAGCGATTGGCTACACCTTC. This gives the protein CASRSVAIGYTF.

This chain uses TRBV9 with TRBJ2-2; TRBD2 might be the D (6 bases). With 5 bases removed from V and 3 bases from J, the gap between germline ends came to 11 bases. From germline, CDR1 is SGDLS and CDR2 YYNGEE. CDR3 length: 14 residues. In DNA form, the CDR3 reads TGTGCCAGCAGTCTGACTAGTGACACCGGGGAGCTGTTTTTT. It codes for CASSLTSDTGELFF. The full variable domain, with the rest looked up from reference TRBV9 and TRBJ2-2, is DSGVTQTPKHLITATGQRVTLRCSPRSGDLSVYWYQQSLDQGLQFLIQYYNGEERAKGNILERFSAQQFPDLHSELNLSSLELGDSALYFCASSLTSDTGELFFGEGSRLTVL.

The chain joins TRBV28 to TRBJ1-2; 7 bases align to TRBD1. The CDR3 spans 12 residues. The germline V gene encodes CDR1 MDHEN and CDR2 SYDVKM. Trimming at V came to 7 bases and at J to 6 bases, leaving 5 bases not matched to a gene. The CDR3 protein is CASKEGGNGYTF. The DNA for the CDR3 is TGTGCCAGCAAAGAAGGGGGCAATGGCTACACCTTC.

This chain connects TRBV6-1 to TRBJ1-1; D gene unclear. The CDR3 loop spans 13 amino acids. Trimming removed 4 bases from V and 1 base from J, with 7 bases in between. The germline CDR1 and CDR2 sequences are MNHNS and SASEGT. The CDR3 nucleotides read TGTGCCAGCAGTGTCCCAGGGAACACTGAAGCTTTCTTT. Its translation: CASSVPGNTEAFF.

V gene TRBV30 combines with J gene TRBJ1-5; D gene ambiguous. V gave up 1 base and J gave up 5 bases, with 6 bases separating them. Germline CDR1 is GTSNPN and CDR2 is SVGIG (reference sequence). The CDR3 has 12 amino acids. The CDR3 loop reads CAWSEYDQPQHF. The CDR3 DNA reads TGTGCCTGGAGTGAATATGATCAGCCCCAGCATTTT.

This clone was seen a few times. The rearrangement joins TRBV7-3 to TRBJ1-2, with 7 bases identical to TRBD1. The CDR3 is made up of 14 amino acids. The trim removed 0 bases at V and 4 bases at J, leaving 2 bases unmatched. The V gene's germline CDR1 is SGHTA and CDR2 FQGTGA. CDR3 amino acids: CASSLTGGPYGYTF. Written as DNA, the CDR3 is TGTGCCAGCAGCTTAACAGGGGGCCCCTATGGCTACACCTTC.

V is TRBV19 and J is TRBJ1-1; D not resolved. V was clipped by 7 bases and J by 2 bases, with 11 bases between them. This CDR3 is built from 13 residues. From germline, CDR1 is LNHDA and CDR2 SQIVND (reference sequence). The CDR3 DNA reads as TGTGCCAGTAACCCCCGAGAAAACACTGAAGCTTTCTTT. It translates to CASNPRENTEAFF.

This rearrangement joins TRBV28 to TRBJ2-5; tentative D call: TRBD1 (6 bases). V was trimmed by 6 bases and J by 0 bases, leaving 17 bases between them. The CDR3 length is 16 residues. Germline CDR1 is MDHEN and CDR2 is SYDVKM. In DNA, the CDR3 is TGTGCCAGCAGCACTCCGGACAGCCTGTACCAAGAGACCCAGTACTTC. This encodes CASSTPDSLYQETQYF. The variable domain in full, completed from reference TRBV28 and TRBJ2-5, reads DVKVTQSSRYLVKRTGEKVFLECVQDMDHENMFWYRQDPGLGLRLIYFSYDVKMKEKGDIPEGYSVSREKKERFSLILESASTNQTSMYLCASSTPDSLYQETQYFGPGTRLLVL.

The chain employs TRBV7-9 and TRBJ2-1; 7 nucleotides line up with TRBD2. V gave up 2 bases and J gave up 8 bases; unmatched junction bases: 9. Germline V gene data show CDR1 as SEHNR and CDR2 as FQNEAQ (reference sequence). There are 15 residues in the CDR3. CDR3 sequence: CASSLSGAPTDEQFF. CDR3 nucleotide sequence: TGTGCCAGCAGCTTAAGCGGGGCCCCCACAGATGAGCAGTTCTTC.

The genes are TRBV2 and TRBJ1-1; 9 bases agree with TRBD1. CDR3 length: 14 residues. The junction had 7 bases not matched to a gene; V was cut back by 7 bases and J by 4 bases. Germline V gene sequence: CDR1 SNHLY, CDR2 FYNNEI. Here the CDR3 reads CASTEQGAGTEAFF. The CDR3 region has the DNA TGTGCCAGCACCGAACAGGGGGCGGGCACTGAAGCTTTCTTT.